One sample yielded the 21 T cell receptor beta chains listed below, sequenced in a study of blood T cells in healthy people across ages. Combining a sample-barcoded 5' primer with a J-beta primer mix, a second PCR ran for about 7 to 11 cycles. TCRdb itself ran the 5' RACE reads through MiXCR, one entry per CDR3 protein. The repertoire holds approximately 850,000 distinct CDR3 sequences, more than 40% seen once, with around 21% in the top ten. The sequencing input was blood. These receptors were collected from a man between 60 and 75 years old in good health.

This clonotype has more than one count but fewer than ten. The rearrangement uses TRBV20-1 and TRBJ1-1; D is possibly TRBD1 (5 bases). Germline values: CDR1 DFQATT, CDR2 SNEGSKA (reference sequence). This CDR3 comprises 11 residues. The CDR3 nucleotides read TGCGGGGGGGTATTTAACACTGAAGCTTTCTTT. As protein: CGGVFNTEAFF.

The V call is TRBV7-2, the J call TRBJ1-2; the match to TRBD1 covers 7 bases. J gave up 2 bases and V 5 bases, and 5 bases lay outside the gene matches. Germline-derived CDR1 and CDR2 are SGHTA and FQGNSA. This CDR3 region has 14 residues. In nucleotides, the CDR3 is TGTGCCAGCAGCCCAGGACAGGAGAACTATGGCTACACCTTC. This translates into CASSPGQENYGYTF.

Concerning this clonotype: One junction end does not reproduce the germline sequence, and a read error may be involved. The chain uses TRBV20-1 and TRBJ2-1; D possibly corresponds to TRBD1 (6 bases). The length of the CDR3 is 13 residues. Per germline, CDR1 DFQATT and CDR2 SNEGSKA (reference sequence). The CDR3 loop is CSAPIPGVNGQFF. The CDR3 bases are TGCAGTGCTCCTATACCAGGGGTCAATGGGCAGTTCTTC.

The genes are TRBV18 and TRBJ2-1, with 11 positions matching TRBD1. The ends lost 2 bases at V and 7 bases at J; junction bases unmatched: 4. Germline CDR1 reads KGHSH; CDR2 reads LQKENI. The CDR3 runs 15 residues. The CDR3 DNA is TGTGCCAGCTCACCAGGGACAGGGGGATTAAATGAGCAGTTCTTC. Amino acids: CASSPGTGGLNEQFF.

This clonotype has more than one count but fewer than ten. This chain joins TRBV9 and TRBJ2-4; no clear D gene. Germline CDR1 is SGDLS and CDR2 is YYNGEE. V gave up 0 bases and J gave up 8 bases, with 15 bases separating them. This CDR3 region has 15 residues. The CDR3 loop is CASSVAAHKSDIQYF. DNA of the CDR3: TGTGCCAGCAGCGTAGCGGCCCACAAGTCGGACATTCAGTACTTC.

This clonotype appeared a few times. This chain joins TRBV12-3 or TRBV12-4 and TRBJ2-2; the D is unclear. The ends were cut back, 7 bases at V and 2 bases at J, with 11 bases in the middle. The CDR3 runs 14 residues. In DNA form, the CDR3 reads TGTGCCAGCACCAAAGGACCCAACACCGGGGAGCTGTTTTTT. Translated, it gives CASTKGPNTGELFF.

The chain employs TRBV10-2 and TRBJ2-4; perhaps TRBD2 as D (7 bases). The end of the DNA aligns better with TRBJ2-7, so the J call may be wrong. This CDR3 is built from 14 residues. The germline CDR1 and CDR2 sequences are WSHSY and SAAADI. Here the CDR3 DNA reads TGCGCCAGCAGTGTGGCGGGGGCGTCTGCCGAGCAGTACTTC. Protein sequence: CASSVAGASAEQYF.

The chain recombines TRBV5-1 with TRBJ1-6; 10 nucleotides align to TRBD1. V was pared by 0 bases and J by 7 bases, with 1 base of the junction left unmatched. This CDR3 has 15 amino acids. Germline CDR1 is SGHRS and CDR2 is YFSETQ. In DNA, the CDR3 is TGCGCCAGCAGCTTGGCGGACAGGGGGAATTCACCCCTCCACTTT. It is translated as CASSLADRGNSPLHF. The variable domain in full, completed from reference TRBV5-1 and TRBJ1-6, reads KAGVTQTPRYLIKTRGQQVTLSCSPISGHRSVSWYQQTPGQGLQFLFEYFSETQRNKGNFPGRFSGRQFSNSRSEMNVSTLELGDSALYLCASSLADRGNSPLHFGNGTRLTVT.

This chain uses TRBV3-1 with TRBJ2-5; TRBD2 matches at 10 bases. From germline, CDR1 is LGHDT and CDR2 YNNKEL (reference sequence). J was trimmed by 3 bases and V by 6 bases; bases with no gene match: 4. The CDR3 sequence is 14 residues long. In DNA form, the CDR3 reads TGTGCCAGCAGAGTCCTAGCGGGGGAAGAGACCCAGTACTTC. This translates into CASRVLAGEETQYF.

This clonotype was seen a handful of times. The chain recombines TRBV29-1 with TRBJ1-2; tentatively, D is TRBD1 (6 bases). The CDR3 contains 11 residues. Germline CDR1 is SQVTM and CDR2 is ANQGSEA. Trimming stripped 7 bases from V and 7 bases from J, with 13 bases between. CDR3: CSGRGALGYTF. The CDR3 DNA reads TGCAGCGGCCGGGGGGCGCTTGGCTACACCTTC.

The rearrangement links TRBV12-3 or TRBV12-4 to TRBJ2-7; possibly TRBD1 or TRBD2 for D (6 bases each). Trimming cost V 5 bases and J 2 bases, with 13 bases left between them. This CDR3 spans 14 amino acids. CDR3 sequence (DNA): TGTGCCAGCAGTCCGGGGGACACCCCCTACGAGCAGTACTTC. Translating it yields CASSPGDTPYEQYF.

The gene calls are TRBV6-1 and TRBJ1-2, with a possible D match to TRBD1 (5 bases). The CDR3 contains 17 residues. The ends were cut back, 7 bases at V and 4 bases at J, with 25 bases in the middle. Germline V gene data show CDR1 as MNHNS and CDR2 as SASEGT. CDR3 loop: CASINRMGGGGSYGYTF. The CDR3 DNA sequence: TGTGCCAGCATAAACCGGATGGGGGGAGGAGGTAGCTATGGCTACACCTTC.

The chain joins TRBV7-6 to TRBJ2-1; 7 bases line up with TRBD2. Germline V gene lookup returns CDR1 SGHVS and CDR2 FNYEAQ. This CDR3 has 16 amino acids. J lost 6 bases, V lost 3 bases, and 11 bases had no gene match. CDR3 region: CASSFDRLARTNEQFF. The CDR3 coding sequence is TGTGCCAGCAGCTTCGACCGACTAGCTCGGACCAATGAGCAGTTCTTC.

Points on this clonotype: It may be a read error: a sequence one base away is much more abundant. The J gene is TRBJ1-5, the V gene TRBV6-5; 9 bases line up with TRBD1. This CDR3 has 15 residues. The ends lost 5 bases at V and 3 bases at J; junction bases unmatched: 5. CDR1 is MNHEY, CDR2 SVGAGI, per germline. The CDR3 here is CASSPGTGYNQPQHF. The CDR3 DNA reads TGTGCCAGCAGTCCCGGGACAGGGTACAATCAGCCCCAGCATTTT.

V and J are TRBV6-2 or TRBV6-3 and TRBJ2-5; D call uncertain. Germline V gene data show CDR1 as MNHEY and CDR2 as SVGEGT. Trimming stripped 2 bases from V and 0 bases from J, with 13 bases between. The CDR3 is made up of 16 amino acids. The CDR3 nucleotides read TGTGCCAGCAGTTACGACAACTACAAGTACCAAGAGACCCAGTACTTC. It encodes CASSYDNYKYQETQYF.

The rearrangement uses TRBV2 and TRBJ1-6, with D possibly matching TRBD1 (6 bases). The CDR3 length is 17 residues. V lost 4 bases and J 10 bases, leaving 23 bases between the germline ends. The germline V gene has CDR1 SNHLY and CDR2 FYNNEI. The CDR3 DNA reads TGTGCCAGCAGTGCTCGGGCAGGGGCCCTCGTCGCCTCACCCCTCCACTTT. Translation gives CASSARAGALVASPLHF.

The V and J genes are TRBV24-1 and TRBJ1-1; tentative D call: TRBD1 (5 bases). Trimming stripped 6 bases from V and 3 bases from J, with 13 bases between. The CDR3 is 14 residues long. The germline V gene encodes CDR1 KGHDR and CDR2 SFDVKD. CDR3 loop: CATSSGVMDTEAFF. The CDR3 DNA is TGTGCCACCAGTTCGGGGGTAATGGACACTGAAGCTTTCTTT.

This clonotype was seen just once. The rearrangement joins TRBV7-8 to TRBJ2-7; D may correspond to TRBD1 or TRBD2 (5 bases each). The germline gives CDR1 SGHVS, CDR2 FQNEAQ. Trimming pared 5 bases from V and 0 bases from J, leaving 11 bases between. The CDR3 sequence is 14 residues long. Here the CDR3 reads CASSRGDLSYEQYF. The CDR3 DNA reads as TGTGCCAGCAGCCGAGGGGACCTCTCCTACGAGCAGTACTTC.

The chain has TRBV6-1 and TRBJ1-2; 7 bases fit TRBD1. The germline V gene has CDR1 MNHNS and CDR2 SASEGT. This CDR3 has 16 residues. With 5 bases clipped from V and 1 base from J, the junction kept 10 bases outside the gene matches. CDR3 nucleotides: TGTGCCAGCAGTTGGGGACAGACACACCTTAACTATGGCTACACCTTC. It is translated as CASSWGQTHLNYGYTF.

The chain is built from TRBV15 and TRBJ2-3; 7 nucleotides agree with TRBD1. The junction had 9 bases not matched to a gene; V was cut back by 5 bases and J by 4 bases. The CDR3 contains 15 residues. Germline lookup yields CDR1 LNHNV and CDR2 YYDKDF (reference sequence). CDR3 sequence reads: CATSGDRVISDTQYF. The DNA of the CDR3 is TGTGCCACCAGCGGTGACAGGGTCATCTCAGATACGCAGTATTTT.

This clonotype was seen at least ten times. For the CDR3, the DNA is TGCAGCGTTACCGGGACTGGGGTCGAGCAGTACTTC. This codes for CSVTGTGVEQYF. The genes are TRBV29-1 and TRBJ2-7, with D perhaps matching TRBD2 (6 bases). The CDR3 spans 12 residues. Germline V gene sequence: CDR1 SQVTM, CDR2 ANQGSEA. Trimming took off 5 bases at V and 6 bases at J, with 14 bases between the two ends.